These 25 T cell receptor beta chains share one sample of origin, sequenced in a study of blood T cell repertoires in COVID-19. Method: immunoSEQ multiplex PCR; TCRdb's copy keeps in-frame clones and lacks some. The sample consists of around 170,000 clones, just over 85% of them appearing once. Material: peripheral blood. The receptors were gathered from a man aged 45-65 years with active or convalescent COVID-19.

The rearrangement uses TRBV19 and TRBJ1-1, with D unclear. V gave up 8 bases and J gave up 5 bases, with 9 bases separating them. The CDR3 extends over 11 amino acids. The V gene's germline CDR1 is LNHDA and CDR2 SQIVND (reference sequence). CDR3 coding DNA: TGTGCCAGTCCCACCCGGACTGAAGCTTTCTTT. Translation gives CASPTRTEAFF.

V gene TRBV6-2 or TRBV6-3 combines with J gene TRBJ2-7; 7 bases line up with TRBD1. Germline CDR1 MNHEY, CDR2 SVGEGT. The trim removed 0 bases at V and 3 bases at J, leaving 5 bases unmatched. The CDR3 is made up of 15 amino acids. DNA for the CDR3: TGTGCCAGCAGTTACTCGAAGGGGACAGACTACGAGCAGTACTTC. This translates into CASSYSKGTDYEQYF.

This chain uses TRBV24-1 with TRBJ2-5, with TRBD2 identical over 12 bases. V shed 5 bases and J 5 bases; nucleotides not matched to a gene: 8. The germline CDR1 and CDR2 sequences are KGHDR and SFDVKD. The length of the CDR3 is 16 residues. This CDR3 is CATSAASGRAEETQYF. The CDR3 DNA sequence: TGTGCCACCAGTGCGGCTAGCGGGAGGGCGGAGGAGACCCAGTACTTC.

This rearrangement joins TRBV29-1 to TRBJ2-7; the D gene is possibly TRBD2 (5 bases). Germline CDR1 is SQVTM and CDR2 is ANQGSEA. Trimming removed 4 bases from V and 4 bases from J, with 5 bases in between. The CDR3 totals 10 residues. CDR3 protein: CSVGEYEQYF. The DNA of the CDR3 is TGCAGCGTTGGGGAGTACGAGCAGTACTTC.

V and J are TRBV13 and TRBJ1-1, with no clear D. The CDR3 has 14 residues. The germline gives CDR1 PRHDT, CDR2 FYEKMQ (reference sequence). The V end lost 1 base, the J end lost 1 base, and 7 bases lay between the germline ends. The CDR3 region has the DNA TGTGCCAGCAGCTTAGTTACGGGGAACACTGAAGCTTTCTTT. Its translation is CASSLVTGNTEAFF.

For the CDR3, the DNA is TGTGCCAGCAGCGCCCGGGACACAGGCTATAATTCACCCCTCCACTTT. It is translated as CASSARDTGYNSPLHF. The V call is TRBV5-6, the J call TRBJ1-6; D is possibly TRBD1 (6 bases). V lost 4 bases, J lost 3 bases, and 14 bases lay in between. CDR3 size: 16 residues. The germline gives CDR1 SGHDT, CDR2 YYEEEE.

The genes are TRBV7-2 and TRBJ2-7, with no clear D. The CDR3 has 14 residues. The V end lost 1 base, the J end lost 0 bases, and 7 bases lay between the germline ends. The germline CDR1 and CDR2 sequences are SGHTA and FQGNSA. The CDR3 DNA reads as TGTGCCAGCAGCTTAGGTGTCCACTCCTACGAGCAGTACTTC. Protein sequence: CASSLGVHSYEQYF.

The chain has TRBV3-1 (or the pseudogene TRBV3-2) and TRBJ2-1, with D possibly matching TRBD2 (6 bases). Germline V gene lookup returns CDR1 LGHDT and CDR2 YNNKEL (reference sequence). The CDR3 runs to 12 residues. V was shortened by 4 bases and J by 9 bases, with 10 bases between the two germline ends. The CDR3 region has the DNA TGTGCCAGCAGCCCAACCGGGGGTGAGCAGTTCTTC. It translates to CASSPTGGEQFF.

This clone was seen only a few times. The genes are TRBV5-4 and TRBJ1-2, with D tentatively TRBD1 (5 bases). CDR1 is SGHNT, CDR2 YYREEE, per germline (reference sequence). This CDR3 has 15 residues. Trimming pared 0 bases from V and 5 bases from J, leaving 14 bases between. The CDR3 here is CASSLAGREGYGYTF. The CDR3 nucleotides are TGTGCCAGCAGCTTGGCCGGCAGGGAAGGATATGGCTACACCTTC.

This clone occurred once. V gene TRBV6-5 combines with J gene TRBJ1-5, with a weak D call TRBD1 (5 bases). The CDR3 is 14 residues long. The V end was cut by 6 bases, the J end by 4 bases, with 13 bases between. Germline CDR1 and CDR2: MNHEY and SVGAGI. CDR3 region: CASRQPGLNQPQHF. The CDR3 nucleotides are TGTGCCAGCAGACAACCGGGACTTAATCAGCCCCAGCATTTT.

This chain joins TRBV7-9 and TRBJ2-3; D uncertain. Germline V gives CDR1 SEHNR, CDR2 FQNEAQ (reference sequence). CDR3 length: 17 amino acids. The germline V and J ends were trimmed by 5 bases and 4 bases, with 22 bases remaining between them. This CDR3 reads CASSAWVASLAPDTQYF. DNA of the CDR3: TGTGCCAGCAGCGCCTGGGTGGCTAGTCTGGCCCCAGATACGCAGTATTTT.

This chain joins TRBV11-3 and TRBJ2-7; tentative D call: TRBD1 (5 bases). Germline CDR1 reads SGHNT; CDR2 reads YENEEA. The ends were cut back, 0 bases at V and 7 bases at J, with 10 bases in the middle. The CDR3 is 13 residues long. This CDR3 is CASSLDLNREQYF. CDR3 nucleotides: TGTGCCAGCAGCTTAGATCTGAACAGGGAGCAGTACTTC.

This clone was recorded a few times. The chain carries TRBV7-9 and TRBJ2-7, with D possibly matching TRBD2 (6 bases). Germline V CDR1 and CDR2: SEHNR, FQNEAQ (reference sequence). The CDR3 sequence is 13 residues long. V was cut by 3 bases and J by 6 bases, with 12 bases left in between. CDR3 in amino acids: CASSFAGLSEQYF. CDR3 bases: TGTGCCAGCAGCTTCGCGGGACTTTCCGAGCAGTACTTC.

The chain uses TRBV11-3 and TRBJ2-7; TRBD2 is a possible D gene (5 bases). Looked up from germline, CDR1 is SGHNT and CDR2 is YENEEA. Trimming cost V 5 bases and J 5 bases, with 16 bases left between them. The length of the CDR3 is 14 residues. CDR3 nucleotides: TGTGCCAGCAGCACTCTCATAACTAGGGACGAGCAGTACTTC. Translation gives CASSTLITRDEQYF.

The CDR3 region has the DNA TGTGCCAGCAGGCGGGACAGCTCCTATGGCTACACCTTC. Its translation: CASRRDSSYGYTF. This sequence joins TRBV6-5 and TRBJ1-2, with 7 positions matching TRBD1. Germline V gives CDR1 MNHEY, CDR2 SVGAGI. J gave up 4 bases and V 6 bases, and 5 bases lay outside the gene matches. The CDR3 loop spans 13 amino acids.

This chain uses TRBV7-6 with TRBJ2-1; 9 bases map to TRBD2. The CDR3 totals 15 residues. Per germline, CDR1 SGHVS and CDR2 FNYEAQ. Trimming at V came to 1 base and at J to 12 bases, leaving 10 bases not matched to a gene. CDR3 in amino acids: CASSLVAGDPGGQFF. The CDR3 DNA reads TGTGCCAGCAGCTTAGTAGCGGGGGACCCTGGGGGGCAGTTCTTC.

V and J are TRBV11-3 and TRBJ2-3; TRBD2 matches 13 bases. Trimming took 5 bases from V and 0 from J; bases not matched to a gene: 11. The CDR3 extends over 19 amino acids. CDR1 and CDR2 from the germline V gene are SGHNT and YENEEA. CDR3: CASSTRRTSGGASTDTQYF. The CDR3, as DNA: TGTGCCAGCAGCACCAGGAGGACTAGCGGGGGCGCTAGCACAGATACGCAGTATTTT. Looking up the rest from reference TRBV11-3 and TRBJ2-3 gives the full variable domain: EAGVVQSPRYKIIEKKQPVAFWCNPISGHNTLYWYLQNLGQGPELLIRYENEEAVDDSQLPKDRFSAERLKGVDSTLKIQPAELGDSAVYLCASSTRRTSGGASTDTQYFGPGTRLTVL.

This chain uses TRBV7-9 with TRBJ2-7, with TRBD1 matching over 8 bases. Germline values: CDR1 SEHNR, CDR2 FQNEAQ (reference sequence). V shed 5 bases, J shed 8 bases, and the junction held 11 bases outside the gene matches. This CDR3 is 14 amino acids long. CDR3: CASSRSDRGGQQYF. For the CDR3, the DNA is TGTGCCAGCAGCCGGTCCGACAGGGGTGGCCAGCAGTACTTC.

The chain has TRBV9 and TRBJ1-2; 7 bases match TRBD1. This CDR3 comprises 13 residues. Germline assignment: CDR1 SGDLS and CDR2 YYNGEE. The V segment lost 4 bases and the J segment 2 bases; nucleotides outside the gene matches: 2. CDR3 sequence (DNA): TGTGCCAGCAGCCGGACAGGAAACTATGGCTACACCTTC. It translates to CASSRTGNYGYTF.

The chain couples TRBV7-9 to TRBJ1-2, with D unclear. This CDR3 has 11 residues. Trimming took 5 bases from V and 7 from J, leaving 8 bases between them. Per the germline V gene, CDR1 is SEHNR and CDR2 is FQNEAQ (reference sequence). The CDR3 DNA follows: TGTGCCAGCAGCCCCCTCTTTGGCTACACCTTC. Protein product: CASSPLFGYTF.

The rearrangement links TRBV5-1 to TRBJ1-4; D might be TRBD1 (6 bases). This CDR3 comprises 16 residues. Per the germline V gene, CDR1 is SGHRS and CDR2 is YFSETQ. V lost 4 bases, J lost 8 bases, and 21 bases lay in between. The CDR3 is CASSAGGARGREKLFF. For the CDR3, the DNA is TGCGCCAGCAGCGCCGGGGGGGCCAGAGGGCGGGAAAAACTGTTTTTT.

V and J are TRBV9 and TRBJ2-1, with D perhaps TRBD1 (6 bases). The CDR3 has 14 residues. V lost 3 bases to trimming and J lost 6 bases, with 13 bases between them. Germline CDR1 SGDLS, CDR2 YYNGEE. For the CDR3, the DNA is TGTGCCAGCAGCGAGACAGGCCGGGCCAATGAGCAGTTCTTC. Amino acid sequence: CASSETGRANEQFF.

This rearrangement joins TRBV6-1 to TRBJ2-3, with D possibly TRBD1 on 5 matching bases. The CDR3 runs 14 residues. CDR1 and CDR2 (germline): MNHNS, SASEGT. Trimming pared 3 bases from V and 0 bases from J, leaving 7 bases between. The CDR3 DNA sequence: TGTGCCAGCAGTGAGACAGCTAGCACAGATACGCAGTATTTT. This translates into CASSETASTDTQYF.

J is TRBJ1-1 and V is TRBV18; D is undetermined. Trimming cost V 5 bases and J 0 bases, with 13 bases left between them. CDR1 KGHSH and CDR2 LQKENI come from the germline V gene. The CDR3 covers 15 residues. In nucleotides, the CDR3 is TGTGCCAGCTCAATGGCGGAAATCATGAACACTGAAGCTTTCTTT. Residues: CASSMAEIMNTEAFF.

CDR3 region: CASSYQGNDSPLHF. The CDR3 DNA follows: TGTGCCAGCAGTTACCAGGGTAATGATTCACCCCTCCACTTT. This chain joins TRBV6-5 and TRBJ1-6; possibly TRBD1 for D (5 bases). V was pared by 2 bases and J by 8 bases, with 10 bases between. The CDR3 runs to 14 residues. Looked up from germline, CDR1 is MNHEY and CDR2 is SVGAGI.